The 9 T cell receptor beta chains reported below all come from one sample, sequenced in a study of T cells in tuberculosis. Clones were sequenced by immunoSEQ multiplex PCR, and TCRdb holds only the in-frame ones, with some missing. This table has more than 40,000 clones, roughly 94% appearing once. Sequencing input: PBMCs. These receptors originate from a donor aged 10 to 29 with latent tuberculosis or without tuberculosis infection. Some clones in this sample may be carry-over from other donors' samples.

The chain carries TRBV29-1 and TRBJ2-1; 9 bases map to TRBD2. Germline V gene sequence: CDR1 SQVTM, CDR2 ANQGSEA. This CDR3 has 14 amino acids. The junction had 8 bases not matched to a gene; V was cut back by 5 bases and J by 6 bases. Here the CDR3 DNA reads TGCAGCGTTTTTCCGGCGGGAGGGGCCAATGAGCAGTTCTTC. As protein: CSVFPAGGANEQFF.

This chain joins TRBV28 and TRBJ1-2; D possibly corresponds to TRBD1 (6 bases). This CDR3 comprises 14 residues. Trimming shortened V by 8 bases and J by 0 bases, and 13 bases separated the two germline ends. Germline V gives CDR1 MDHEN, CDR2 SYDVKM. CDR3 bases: TGTGCCAGCCGGGACAACACCGCTAACTATGGCTACACCTTC. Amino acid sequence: CASRDNTANYGYTF.

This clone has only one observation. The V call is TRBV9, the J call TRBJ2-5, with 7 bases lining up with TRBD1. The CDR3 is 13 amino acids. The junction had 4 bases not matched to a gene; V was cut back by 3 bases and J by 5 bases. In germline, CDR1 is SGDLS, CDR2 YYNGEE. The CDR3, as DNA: TGTGCCAGCAGCGGACAGGGCTTCGAGACCCAGTACTTC. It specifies CASSGQGFETQYF.

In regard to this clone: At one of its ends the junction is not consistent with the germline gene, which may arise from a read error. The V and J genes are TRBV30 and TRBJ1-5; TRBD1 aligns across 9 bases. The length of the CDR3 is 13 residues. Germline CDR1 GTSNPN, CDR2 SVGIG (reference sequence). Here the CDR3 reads CAWTDRGNQPQHF. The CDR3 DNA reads TGTGCCTGGACGGACAGGGGCAACCAGCCCCAGCATTTT.

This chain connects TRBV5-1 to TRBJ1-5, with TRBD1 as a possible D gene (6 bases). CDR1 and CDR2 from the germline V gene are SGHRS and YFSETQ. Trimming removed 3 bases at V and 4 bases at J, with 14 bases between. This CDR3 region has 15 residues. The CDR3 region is CASSSTTGPNQPQHF. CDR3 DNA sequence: TGCGCCAGCAGCTCCACGACAGGCCCAAATCAGCCCCAGCATTTT.

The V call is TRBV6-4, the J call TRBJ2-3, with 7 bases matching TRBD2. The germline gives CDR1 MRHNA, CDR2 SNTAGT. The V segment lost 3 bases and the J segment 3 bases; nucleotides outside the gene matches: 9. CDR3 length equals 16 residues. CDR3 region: CASSETPSGATDTQYF. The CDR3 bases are TGTGCCAGCAGTGAAACCCCTAGCGGCGCTACAGATACGCAGTATTTT.

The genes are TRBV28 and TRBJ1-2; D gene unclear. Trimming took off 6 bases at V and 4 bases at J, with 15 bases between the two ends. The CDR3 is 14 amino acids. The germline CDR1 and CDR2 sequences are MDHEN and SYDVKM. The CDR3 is CASSASRLRYGYTF. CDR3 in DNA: TGTGCCAGCAGCGCATCAAGACTGCGCTATGGCTACACCTTC.

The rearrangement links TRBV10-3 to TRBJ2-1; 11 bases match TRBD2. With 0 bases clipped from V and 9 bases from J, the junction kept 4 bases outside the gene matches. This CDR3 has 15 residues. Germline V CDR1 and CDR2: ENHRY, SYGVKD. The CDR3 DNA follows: TGTGCCATCAGTGAGTCGAGACTAGCGGGAACTGAGCAGTTCTTC. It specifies CAISESRLAGTEQFF.

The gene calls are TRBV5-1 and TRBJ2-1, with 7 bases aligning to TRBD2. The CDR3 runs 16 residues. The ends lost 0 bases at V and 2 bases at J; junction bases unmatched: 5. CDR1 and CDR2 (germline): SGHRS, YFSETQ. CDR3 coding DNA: TGCGCCAGCAGCTTGGCCGGCGGGAGTGCCTACAATGAGCAGTTCTTC. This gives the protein CASSLAGGSAYNEQFF.